The sequence of this TCR beta chain was determined in a study of neurological immune-mediated disorders. TCRdb redid the calling of the 5' RACE reads with MiXCR, one entry per CDR3 protein. This sample has 78,000 or so distinct CDR3 sequences, with just over 5% found just once. Trimming took off 5 bases at V and 2 bases at J, with 11 bases between the two ends. Germline CDR1 MDHEN, CDR2 SYDVKM. The length of the CDR3 is 14 residues. This clonotype was detected many times. What it binds is unknown. Study-wide points: HTLV-1-associated myelopathy had the most TCR clonal expansion, while multiple sclerosis had the least, a level that fell below healthy controls.

Sequencing used PBMCs. The rearrangement uses TRBV28 and TRBJ2-3, with D perhaps assigned TRBD1 or TRBD2 (5 bases each). This clonotype was sampled from a woman aged 30 to 39 with multiple sclerosis. The CDR3 is CASSPGTHTDTQYF. In DNA form, the CDR3 reads TGTGCCAGCAGTCCCGGGACGCACACAGATACGCAGTATTTT.